The present T cell receptor beta chain was sequenced within a study of blood T cell repertoires in COVID-19. Study in general: The origin of the acute and convalescent COVID-19 samples was the United States, Italy and Spain.

Produced via immunoSEQ multiplex PCR; TCRdb's table is partial and in-frame only. The data contain tens of thousands of clones, around 87% of them singletons. Germline CDR1 and CDR2: SGHTA and FQGNSA. The CDR3 is 14 residues long. Trimming took off 5 bases at V and 6 bases at J, with 15 bases between the two ends. This receptor was identified in a man aged 45-60 years with acute or convalescent COVID-19. Specimen: peripheral blood. This chain connects TRBV7-2 to TRBJ2-3; D perhaps matches TRBD2 (5 bases). CDR3 region: CASSRGPLTDTQYF. The CDR3 coding sequence is TGTGCCAGCAGCCGCGGGCCTCTAACGGATACGCAGTATTTT.